The 21 T cell receptor beta chains listed next were all sequenced from one sample in a study of T cell responses to AZD1222 COVID-19 vaccine. Sequenced by immunoSEQ multiplex PCR; TCRdb stores in-frame clones only, minus some. The table shows 90,000 to 120,000 clones, with roughly 90% occurring only once. Specimen: peripheral blood, collected on day 0 of AZD1222 vaccination. The receptors were sampled from an adult in good health.

The chain joins TRBV19 to TRBJ1-5; possibly TRBD1 for D (5 bases). Between the trimmed V and J ends, which lost 2 bases and 2 bases, there was a span of 10 bases. Germline values: CDR1 LNHDA, CDR2 SQIVND (reference sequence). The CDR3 has 15 residues. The CDR3 DNA is TGTGCCAGTAGTATACAGGGTATGGGCAATCAGCCCCAGCATTTT. Protein sequence: CASSIQGMGNQPQHF.

The chain couples TRBV6-5 to TRBJ2-1; TRBD1 agrees at 8 bases. CDR3 length: 15 residues. CDR1 is MNHEY, CDR2 SVGAGI, per germline. V lost 6 bases to trimming and J lost 8 bases; unmatched junction nucleotides: 12. The CDR3 coding sequence is TGTGCCAGCAGCCCACGACAGGGGCAATGGGATGAGCAGTTCTTC. This encodes CASSPRQGQWDEQFF.

This chain joins TRBV2 and TRBJ2-7; 7 bases match TRBD2. The CDR3 is 13 residues long. Per germline, CDR1 SNHLY and CDR2 FYNNEI. The ends lost 1 base at V and 5 bases at J; junction bases unmatched: 2. The CDR3 coding sequence is TGTGCCAGCAGTGAAGGAGGACTAGACGAGCAGTACTTC. It is translated as CASSEGGLDEQYF.

The chain recombines TRBV28 with TRBJ2-5; 9 positions match TRBD2. V lost 5 bases to trimming and J lost 4 bases; unmatched junction nucleotides: 11. The CDR3 totals 16 residues. Germline V gene sequence: CDR1 MDHEN, CDR2 SYDVKM. DNA of the CDR3: TGTGCCAGCAGTGTACTAGCGGGTGCTGGTGGAGAGACCCAGTACTTC. Its translation is CASSVLAGAGGETQYF.

This clone showed up just a few times. The chain has TRBV5-1 and TRBJ1-2; the match to TRBD1 covers 8 bases. Trimming removed 0 bases from V and 4 bases from J; junction bases left unmatched: 2. The length of the CDR3 is 14 residues. Germline lookup yields CDR1 SGHRS and CDR2 YFSETQ. This chain's CDR3 is CASSLVTGGYGYTF. DNA for the CDR3: TGCGCCAGCAGCTTGGTTACAGGGGGCTATGGCTACACCTTC.

The chain combines TRBV7-9 with TRBJ2-5; 9 nucleotides line up with TRBD1. The CDR3 consists of 14 residues. The J segment lost 1 base and the V segment lost 7 bases, leaving 4 bases of the junction unmatched. Germline V gene lookup returns CDR1 SEHNR and CDR2 FQNEAQ (reference sequence). CDR3 bases: TGTGCCAGCAAACAGACAGGGGGCCAAGAGACCCAGTACTTC. Encoded protein: CASKQTGGQETQYF. The variable domain in full, completed from reference TRBV7-9 and TRBJ2-5, reads DTGVSQNPRHKITKRGQNVTFRCDPISEHNRLYWYRQTLGQGPEFLTYFQNEAQLEKSRLLSDRFSAERPKGSFSTLEIQRTEQGDSAMYLCASKQTGGQETQYFGPGTRLLVL.

The chain combines TRBV11-1 with TRBJ2-3, with D maybe TRBD2 (5 bases). V lost 4 bases, J lost 0 bases, and 11 bases lay in between. Looked up from germline, CDR1 is SGHAT and CDR2 is FQDESV (reference sequence). CDR3 length: 15 amino acids. Here the CDR3 reads CASSSSSPSTDTQYF. As DNA, the CDR3 is TGTGCCAGCAGCTCATCTAGCCCCAGCACAGATACGCAGTATTTT.

The V and J genes are TRBV19 and TRBJ1-4, with D unclear. The CDR3 spans 15 residues. Germline CDR1 is LNHDA and CDR2 is SQIVND (reference sequence). The germline V and J ends were trimmed by 5 bases and 6 bases, with 16 bases remaining between them. CDR3 in amino acids: CASSPLAIRDEKLFF. The CDR3 DNA sequence: TGTGCCAGTAGTCCATTGGCCATAAGAGATGAAAAACTGTTTTTT.

The chain joins TRBV14 to TRBJ1-2; D is unresolved. The CDR3 has 12 residues. The V and J ends lost 2 bases and 5 bases respectively, with 6 bases between them. From germline, CDR1 is SGHDN and CDR2 FVKESK. The CDR3 DNA sequence: TGTGCCAGCAGCCAACATCTTTATGGCTACACCTTC. It is translated as CASSQHLYGYTF.

The V gene is TRBV5-5, the J gene TRBJ2-7; 9 nucleotides agree with TRBD2. This CDR3 contains 15 residues. The trim removed 4 bases at V and 7 bases at J, leaving 12 bases unmatched. Germline values: CDR1 SGHKS, CDR2 YYEKEE (reference sequence). The CDR3 here is CASSGTSGRPWEQYF. The CDR3, as DNA: TGTGCCAGCAGCGGCACTAGCGGGCGACCCTGGGAGCAGTACTTC.

V usage is TRBV5-1 and J usage is TRBJ2-7; 9 nucleotides align to TRBD2. CDR3 length: 15 residues. Germline V gives CDR1 SGHRS, CDR2 YFSETQ. V lost 1 base to trimming and J lost 2 bases; unmatched junction nucleotides: 4. CDR3 in amino acids: CASSLSLAGPYEQYF. CDR3 in DNA: TGCGCCAGCAGCTTGAGCCTAGCGGGACCCTACGAGCAGTACTTC.

The chain links TRBV28 to TRBJ1-3, with D maybe TRBD1 (5 bases). Germline V gene data show CDR1 as MDHEN and CDR2 as SYDVKM. The CDR3 covers 13 residues. V dropped 7 bases and J dropped 4 bases, with 11 bases sitting between them. The CDR3 DNA reads as TGTGCCAGCACCTTAGAGGGGGGAAACACCATATATTTT. Amino acids: CASTLEGGNTIYF.

J is TRBJ2-3 and V is TRBV5-1, with D unresolved. Germline values: CDR1 SGHRS, CDR2 YFSETQ. The CDR3 is 16 residues long. V was clipped by 0 bases and J by 2 bases, with 13 bases between them. The CDR3 region has the DNA TGCGCCAGCAGCTTGGGTGGCAGAACCTTCACAGATACGCAGTATTTT. This translates into CASSLGGRTFTDTQYF.

The V gene is TRBV28, the J gene TRBJ1-3; D is unresolved. Germline CDR1 reads MDHEN; CDR2 reads SYDVKM. CDR3 length: 15 amino acids. V lost 5 bases and J 0 bases, leaving 11 bases between the germline ends. CDR3 loop: CASSAHTISGNTIYF. The CDR3 region has the DNA TGTGCCAGCAGTGCTCACACGATCTCTGGAAACACCATATATTTT.

The V gene is TRBV11-2, the J gene TRBJ2-3; D gene uncertain. Trimming cost V 6 bases and J 1 base, with 8 bases left between them. This CDR3 comprises 13 residues. Germline V gives CDR1 SGHAT, CDR2 FQNNGV. This CDR3 reads CASRSQGTDTQYF. The DNA for the CDR3 is TGTGCCAGCAGGTCACAAGGCACAGATACGCAGTATTTT.

The rearrangement uses TRBV5-1 and TRBJ1-5; D not resolved. This CDR3 has 14 amino acids. The V gene's germline CDR1 is SGHRS and CDR2 YFSETQ. Deletions cut 5 bases from V and 2 bases from J, with 11 bases between. DNA of the CDR3: TGCGCCAGCAGGTGGGCCGGTCGCAATCAGCCCCAGCATTTT. It yields the protein CASRWAGRNQPQHF.

This chain links TRBV21-1 with TRBJ2-5; no DNA check was done on the table's D call, TRBD1. TRBV21-1 is tagged as a pseudogene. The CDR3 runs 13 residues. The CDR3 DNA follows: TGTGCCAGCAGCCAAGAAGGGGTAGAGACCCAGTACTTC. The encoded protein is CASSQEGVETQYF.

The rearrangement joins TRBV19 to TRBJ1-2; perhaps TRBD1 as D (6 bases). Germline-derived CDR1 and CDR2 are LNHDA and SQIVND (reference sequence). V was cut by 5 bases and J by 8 bases, with 15 bases left in between. The CDR3 spans 13 residues. CDR3 sequence reads: CASSETGLRGYTF. The CDR3 DNA sequence: TGTGCCAGTAGTGAGACAGGTTTAAGAGGCTACACCTTC.

The chain joins TRBV30 to TRBJ1-5; D call uncertain. This CDR3 is 13 amino acids long. Germline CDR1 is GTSNPN and CDR2 is SVGIG (reference sequence). The V gene lost 1 base and the J gene lost 6 bases, with 10 bases spanning the gap. CDR3 protein: CAWSDQGIQPQHF. The CDR3 nucleotides are TGTGCCTGGAGTGATCAAGGGATTCAGCCCCAGCATTTT. Using reference TRBV30 and TRBJ1-5 for the parts outside the CDR3, the full variable domain is SQTIHQWPATLVQPVGSPLSLECTVEGTSNPNLYWYRQAAGRGLQLLFYSVGIGQISSEVPQNLSASRPQDRQFILSSKKLLLSDSGFYLCAWSDQGIQPQHFGDGTRLSIL.

The chain recombines TRBV18 with TRBJ1-1; D is perhaps TRBD1 (6 bases). With 6 bases removed from V and 3 bases from J, the gap between germline ends came to 20 bases. This CDR3 has 16 amino acids. Germline V gene sequence: CDR1 KGHSH, CDR2 LQKENI. CDR3 coding DNA: TGTGCCAGCTCGGTCAGAGAGGGGGGCTCGGACACTGAAGCTTTCTTT. Amino acids: CASSVREGGSDTEAFF.

This chain connects TRBV7-2 to TRBJ2-7; 10 bases match TRBD2. Germline V gene lookup returns CDR1 SGHTA and CDR2 FQGNSA. This CDR3 region has 15 residues. V lost 6 bases and J lost 3; bases outside the gene matches: 8. CDR3 sequence: CASRMTGTSVYEQYF. CDR3 coding DNA: TGTGCCAGCAGGATGACCGGGACTAGCGTCTACGAGCAGTACTTC.